A single sample gave rise to the 30 T cell receptor beta chains below, sequenced in a study of T-cell reconstitution after alpha-beta-depleted transplantation in children (dated by TCRdb to about 2016). The sample's treatment or condition, from its label and the paper: allogeneic hematopoietic cell transplantation with graft depleted of TCRalphabeta T cells and CD19 B cells. Libraries came from PCR. Sequencing instrument: Illumina HiSeq 2500. TCR library preparation used molecular barcoding, with unique molecular identifiers applied to normalize quantification of the TCRbeta repertoire. TCRdb trimmed public reads at Q25 via fastp, called clones via MiXCR and kept in-frame beta chains. Entries are consolidated by CDR3 protein sequence, retaining the most common genes and DNA. In all, the sample holds 200,000 or so distinct CDR3 sequences, and around 7.7% of those were seen once. Less than 40% of the sample is held by the ten biggest clonotypes.

The sample was PBMCs, mostly from graft donor cells, taken 360 days after TCRalphabeta/CD19-depleted stem cell transplant. The receptors here all came from a male patient between 2 and 10 years old who had a stem cell transplant for acute myeloid leukemia, so the T cells may come from the graft donor.

This clonotype was detected many times. The J gene is TRBJ2-3, the V gene TRBV20-1; 10 nucleotides line up with TRBD1. This CDR3 spans 15 amino acids. The germline V gene encodes CDR1 DFQATT and CDR2 SNEGSKA (reference sequence). V shed 4 bases and J 3 bases; nucleotides not matched to a gene: 7. The CDR3 sequence is CSATGDRGRTDTQYF. The CDR3 DNA reads as TGCAGTGCTACGGGTGACAGGGGGCGAACAGATACGCAGTATTTT.

This clonotype has more than one count but fewer than ten. The V and J genes are TRBV7-3 and TRBJ2-2, with 14 bases matching TRBD2. The CDR3 is 19 residues long. Germline V gives CDR1 SGHTA, CDR2 FQGTGA. The V gene end was trimmed by 1 base and the J gene end by 2 bases; junction bases not matched to a gene: 6. The CDR3, as DNA: TGTGCCAGCAGCTTAAGTCCGACTAGCGGGAGGGCTAACACCGGGGAGCTGTTTTTT. This gives the protein CASSLSPTSGRANTGELFF.

Only a few counts were recorded for this clonotype. The V gene is TRBV3-1, the J gene TRBJ1-2; D remains ambiguous. V lost 1 base to trimming and J lost 5 bases, with 8 bases between them. Germline values: CDR1 LGHDT, CDR2 YNNKEL (reference sequence). This CDR3 comprises 13 residues. The CDR3 region has the DNA TGTGCCAGCAGCCAAGCCGGCCCTTATGGCTACACCTTC. This translates into CASSQAGPYGYTF.

This clonotype showed up many times. V is TRBV29-1 and J is TRBJ2-2, with 10 bases that match TRBD2. V lost 7 bases, J lost 2 bases, and 4 bases stayed unmatched. The germline V gene has CDR1 SQVTM and CDR2 ANQGSEA. The CDR3 is made up of 14 amino acids. The CDR3 DNA sequence: TGCAGCGCAATAGCGGGGGGCAACACCGGGGAGCTGTTTTTT. Protein: CSAIAGGNTGELFF.

This clonotype was counted only a few times. The chain links TRBV29-1 to TRBJ2-3, with 11 bases aligning to TRBD1. The CDR3 runs to 12 residues. The germline V gene has CDR1 SQVTM and CDR2 ANQGSEA. V shed 8 bases, J shed 4 bases, and the junction held 2 bases outside the gene matches. The CDR3 coding sequence is TGCAGCCAGGGACAGGGGGCAGATACGCAGTATTTT. The encoded protein is CSQGQGADTQYF.

This clonotype was seen repeatedly, ten times or more. This sequence joins TRBV10-3 and TRBJ1-1; tentative D call: TRBD1 (5 bases). V dropped 0 bases and J dropped 8 bases, with 10 bases sitting between them. This CDR3 is built from 13 residues. CDR1 and CDR2 from the germline V gene are ENHRY and SYGVKD. The CDR3 DNA reads as TGTGCCATCAGTGAGTCGCAGGGACGAGAAGCTTTCTTT. This translates into CAISESQGREAFF.

The table lists this clonotype with many counts. V usage is TRBV20-1 and J usage is TRBJ2-1, with 11 bases fitting TRBD1. Unmatched junction bases numbered 6, after V lost 1 base and J lost 7 bases. CDR1 and CDR2 from the germline V gene are DFQATT and SNEGSKA (reference sequence). CDR3 length equals 15 residues. CDR3 coding DNA: TGCAGTGCTAGAGGCCAGGACAGGGGGCTTAATGAGCAGTTCTTC. Protein: CSARGQDRGLNEQFF.

This clonotype showed up just a few times. The chain couples TRBV12-3 or TRBV12-4 to TRBJ2-1; D call uncertain. Between the trimmed V and J ends, which lost 2 bases and 11 bases, there was a span of 7 bases. This CDR3 has 11 residues. CDR3 bases: TGTGCCAGCAGTTTAAGACAACAGCAGTTCTTC. It yields the protein CASSLRQQQFF.

This clonotype has at least ten counts. The rearrangement links TRBV12-3 or TRBV12-4 to TRBJ1-5; D not certain. This CDR3 spans 12 amino acids. V shed 3 bases and J shed 5 bases, with 5 bases lying between them. CDR3 amino acids: CASSFGDQPQHF. In nucleotides, the CDR3 is TGTGCCAGCAGTTTTGGGGATCAGCCCCAGCATTTT.

This clonotype has ten or more counts. This may be a read error, as it is one base from a much larger clone. The rearrangement uses TRBV7-2 and TRBJ1-1; D uncertain. This CDR3 has 12 amino acids. Trimming removed 3 bases at V and 0 bases at J, with 2 bases between. Germline V gene data show CDR1 as SGHTA and CDR2 as FQGNSA. The CDR3 DNA is TGTGCCAGCAGCTTCATGAACACTGAAGCTTTCTTT. It specifies CASSFMNTEAFF.

This chain joins TRBV7-2 and TRBJ1-6; D is unresolved. With 5 bases removed from V and 9 bases from J, the gap between germline ends came to 20 bases. The CDR3 runs to 16 residues. Germline lookup yields CDR1 SGHTA and CDR2 FQGNSA. The CDR3 nucleotides are TGTGCCAGCAGCCTTCGGCCGGGTCGCCCTAGTTCACCCCTCCACTTT. It is translated as CASSLRPGRPSSPLHF. Looking up the rest from reference TRBV7-2 and TRBJ1-6 gives the full variable domain: GAGVSQSPSNKVTEKGKDVELRCDPISGHTALYWYRQSLGQGLEFLIYFQGNSAPDKSGLPSDRFSAERTGGSVSTLTIQRTQQEDSAVYLCASSLRPGRPSSPLHFGNGTRLTVT.

This sequence joins TRBV2 and TRBJ1-2, with TRBD1 as a possible D gene (6 bases). CDR1 and CDR2 (germline): SNHLY, FYNNEI. The CDR3 consists of 13 residues. With 6 bases removed from V and 7 bases from J, the gap between germline ends came to 15 bases. In DNA form, the CDR3 reads TGTGCCAGCAGGGAACAGGGAGATCGTGGCTACACCTTC. As protein: CASREQGDRGYTF.

The gene calls are TRBV12-3 or TRBV12-4 and TRBJ2-1; 7 positions agree with TRBD2. The CDR3 covers 18 residues. With 1 base clipped from V and 6 bases from J, the junction kept 15 bases outside the gene matches. The CDR3 loop reads CASSLGGELTSFFNEQFF. The CDR3 DNA reads as TGTGCCAGCAGTTTAGGGGGGGAGCTGACTAGCTTTTTCAATGAGCAGTTCTTC.

There are many counts of this clonotype. The rearrangement uses TRBV6-1 and TRBJ1-2, with unresolved D. The CDR3 length is 14 residues. Looked up from germline, CDR1 is MNHNS and CDR2 is SASEGT. V lost 6 bases, J lost 4 bases, and 15 bases lay in between. In DNA, the CDR3 is TGTGCCAGCAGCCGCCACGGGGAGGCCTATGGCTACACCTTC. Its translation is CASSRHGEAYGYTF.

This clonotype has ten or more counts. The CDR3 DNA reads as TGCAGCGTGCTGTATGAGGGGGGATACAATGAGCAGTTCTTC. Translating it yields CSVLYEGGYNEQFF. This chain uses TRBV29-1 with TRBJ2-1; tentatively, D is TRBD1 or TRBD2 (6 bases each). V gave up 6 bases and J gave up 4 bases, with 16 bases separating them. Germline CDR1 and CDR2: SQVTM and ANQGSEA. This CDR3 spans 14 amino acids.

This chain uses TRBV12-3 or TRBV12-4 with TRBJ1-5; D is unresolved. The CDR3 consists of 15 residues. The germline V and J ends were trimmed by 1 base and 0 bases, with 7 bases remaining between them. This CDR3 is CASSLGPASNQPQHF. The DNA for the CDR3 is TGTGCCAGCAGTTTAGGTCCAGCTAGCAATCAGCCCCAGCATTTT.

Many counts were recorded for this clonotype. The rearrangement links TRBV27 to TRBJ1-6; tentatively, D is TRBD1 (6 bases). CDR1 is MNHEY, CDR2 SMNVEV, per germline (reference sequence). This CDR3 comprises 14 residues. The V gene lost 6 bases and the J gene lost 5 bases, with 11 bases spanning the gap. DNA for the CDR3: TGTGCCAGCAGACCGGGACAAAATAATTCACCCCTCCACTTT. Translation gives CASRPGQNNSPLHF.

This clonotype was counted at least ten times. The chain links TRBV24-1 to TRBJ2-5, with TRBD1 identical over 7 bases. J lost 2 bases, V lost 4 bases, and 15 bases had no gene match. Germline lookup yields CDR1 KGHDR and CDR2 SFDVKD. The CDR3 covers 18 residues. CDR3 DNA: TGTGCCACCAGTGACAATACCGGGACAGTATCATCTCAAGAGACCCAGTACTTC. Protein sequence: CATSDNTGTVSSQETQYF.

CDR3 nucleotides: TGTGCCACCAGTGATCCTCCCGGGACAGGACCCTCTGGGGCCAACGTCCTGACTTTC. Translation gives CATSDPPGTGPSGANVLTF. The genes are TRBV24-1 and TRBJ2-6, with TRBD1 matching over 8 bases. Per germline, CDR1 KGHDR and CDR2 SFDVKD. The CDR3 sequence is 19 residues long. With 3 bases clipped from V and 0 bases from J, the junction kept 9 bases outside the gene matches.

The chain uses TRBV5-1 and TRBJ2-5; D remains ambiguous. Germline lookup yields CDR1 SGHRS and CDR2 YFSETQ. CDR3 size: 14 residues. The ends were cut back, 4 bases at V and 4 bases at J, with 14 bases in the middle. This chain's CDR3 is CASSPQDPGETQYF. CDR3 sequence (DNA): TGCGCCAGCAGCCCCCAGGATCCGGGAGAGACCCAGTACTTC.

The CDR3: CASSPTGNRNQPQHF. The CDR3 DNA reads as TGCGCCAGCAGCCCGACAGGGAACCGCAATCAGCCCCAGCATTTT. The V and J genes are TRBV5-1 and TRBJ1-5, with 7 positions matching TRBD1. V dropped 4 bases and J dropped 2; count of bases not matched to a gene: 6. Germline CDR1 SGHRS, CDR2 YFSETQ. The CDR3 covers 15 residues. Filled out from reference TRBV5-1 and TRBJ1-5, the complete variable domain reads KAGVTQTPRYLIKTRGQQVTLSCSPISGHRSVSWYQQTPGQGLQFLFEYFSETQRNKGNFPGRFSGRQFSNSRSEMNVSTLELGDSALYLCASSPTGNRNQPQHFGDGTRLSIL.

The chain couples TRBV6-5 to TRBJ2-2; tentative D call: TRBD2 (5 bases). This CDR3 is 14 amino acids long. V lost 2 bases to trimming and J lost 6 bases, with 10 bases between them. Germline values: CDR1 MNHEY, CDR2 SVGAGI. CDR3 nucleotides: TGTGCCAGCAGTTACCCCGAGGGCGCCGGGGAGCTGTTTTTT. The encoded protein is CASSYPEGAGELFF.

This rearrangement joins TRBV6-1 to TRBJ1-1, with D maybe TRBD1 (5 bases). In germline, CDR1 is MNHNS, CDR2 SASEGT. V lost 8 bases to trimming and J lost 1 base, with 14 bases between them. The length of the CDR3 is 14 residues. The CDR3 DNA follows: TGTGCCAGCGGGGCCAACCGACCGAACACTGAAGCTTTCTTT. Its protein is CASGANRPNTEAFF.

This clonotype occurred a few times. This chain connects TRBV19 to TRBJ2-2; unclear D gene. Germline CDR1 is LNHDA and CDR2 is SQIVND (reference sequence). Trimming cost V 3 bases and J 0 bases, with 11 bases left between them. The CDR3 is 16 residues long. CDR3 nucleotides: TGTGCCAGTAGTATCAAGAGTCTCCCGAACACCGGGGAGCTGTTTTTT. Protein sequence: CASSIKSLPNTGELFF.

This clonotype was counted many times. The gene calls are TRBV9 and TRBJ1-6, with D unclear. V lost 0 bases to trimming and J lost 7 bases, with 5 bases between them. The CDR3 has 13 amino acids. Per the germline V gene, CDR1 is SGDLS and CDR2 is YYNGEE. The CDR3 is CASSVATNSPLHF. CDR3 DNA: TGTGCCAGCAGCGTAGCTACGAATTCACCCCTCCACTTT.

This clonotype was recorded many times. The genes are TRBV5-1 and TRBJ2-3; TRBD2 aligns across 9 bases. V lost 0 bases to trimming and J lost 4 bases; unmatched junction nucleotides: 15. Germline assignment: CDR1 SGHRS and CDR2 YFSETQ. The CDR3 consists of 19 residues. This chain's CDR3 is CASSLEPSGDRYVPDTQYF. The CDR3 DNA is TGCGCCAGCAGCTTGGAACCTAGCGGGGACCGTTACGTCCCAGATACGCAGTATTTT.

The chain is built from TRBV5-1 and TRBJ1-6; D is perhaps TRBD1 (6 bases). Germline V gene lookup returns CDR1 SGHRS and CDR2 YFSETQ. V was cut by 0 bases and J by 9 bases, with 13 bases left in between. This CDR3 region has 15 residues. Written as DNA, the CDR3 is TGCGCCAGCAGCTTGGCCGGGACAAGTTCTTCACCCCTCCACTTT. Residues: CASSLAGTSSSPLHF. The full variable domain, completed using reference TRBV5-1 and TRBJ1-6, is KAGVTQTPRYLIKTRGQQVTLSCSPISGHRSVSWYQQTPGQGLQFLFEYFSETQRNKGNFPGRFSGRQFSNSRSEMNVSTLELGDSALYLCASSLAGTSSSPLHFGNGTRLTVT.

This clonotype was found many times. This CDR3 is CASMKGGEVDNEQFF. Here the CDR3 DNA reads TGTGCCAGCATGAAGGGGGGAGAGGTGGACAATGAGCAGTTCTTC. The rearrangement joins TRBV25-1 to TRBJ2-1, with D possibly called TRBD1 or TRBD2 (6 bases each). This CDR3 is 15 amino acids long. Trimming left V 7 bases short and J 5 bases short, with 18 bases between. Per the germline V gene, CDR1 is MGHDK and CDR2 is SYGVNS.

This clonotype was counted many times. The V gene is TRBV7-9, the J gene TRBJ2-1; tentative D call: TRBD2 (5 bases). V lost 3 bases and J 4 bases, leaving 7 bases between the germline ends. CDR1 and CDR2 (germline): SEHNR, FQNEAQ (reference sequence). The CDR3 has 13 residues. The CDR3 nucleotides read TGTGCCAGCAGCTTTAGCGAGTACAATGAGCAGTTCTTC. It codes for CASSFSEYNEQFF.

This clonotype was found many times. V usage is TRBV20-1 and J usage is TRBJ2-1; 10 bases are shared with TRBD2. Germline lookup yields CDR1 DFQATT and CDR2 SNEGSKA (reference sequence). This CDR3 region has 13 residues. Trimming removed 3 bases from V and 8 bases from J; junction bases left unmatched: 4. The DNA of the CDR3 is TGCAGTGCTAGCCTAGCGGGAGCATATGAGCAGTTCTTC. Translating it yields CSASLAGAYEQFF.